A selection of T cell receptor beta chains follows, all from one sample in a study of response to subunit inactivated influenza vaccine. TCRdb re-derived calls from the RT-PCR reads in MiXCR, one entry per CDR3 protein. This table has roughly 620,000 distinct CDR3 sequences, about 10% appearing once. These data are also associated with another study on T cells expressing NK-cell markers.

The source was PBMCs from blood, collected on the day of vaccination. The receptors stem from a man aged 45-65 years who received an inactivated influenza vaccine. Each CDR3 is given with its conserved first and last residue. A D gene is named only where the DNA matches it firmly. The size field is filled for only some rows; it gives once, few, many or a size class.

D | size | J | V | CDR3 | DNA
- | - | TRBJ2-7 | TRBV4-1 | CASSQAPSPYEQYF | TGCGCCAGCAGCCAAGCTCCTAGCCCTTACGAGCAGTACTTC
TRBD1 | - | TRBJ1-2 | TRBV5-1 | CASSVRQGDYGYTF | TGCGCCAGCAGCGTTCGACAGGGGGACTATGGCTACACCTTC
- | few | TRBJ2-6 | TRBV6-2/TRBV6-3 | CASSPPSRSGANVLTF | TGTGCCAGCAGTCCCCCTTCCCGCTCCGGGGCCAACGTCCTGACTTTC
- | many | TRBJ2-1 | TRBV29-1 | CSVEDLDSGSYNEQFF | TGCAGCGTTGAAGACCTAGACTCAGGCTCCTACAATGAGCAGTTCTTC
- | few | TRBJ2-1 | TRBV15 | CATSRAKGGYEQFF | TGTGCCACCAGCAGAGCGAAGGGGGGCTATGAGCAGTTCTTC
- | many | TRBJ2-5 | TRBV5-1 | CASSPGSGETQYF | TGCGCCAGCAGCCCCGGCTCCGGGGAGACCCAGTACTTC
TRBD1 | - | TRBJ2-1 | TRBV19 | CASSLRTGLSEQFF | TGTGCCAGTAGTTTACGGACAGGGTTGAGTGAGCAGTTCTTC
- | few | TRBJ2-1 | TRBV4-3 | CASSQDLNLARTEQFF | TGCGCCAGCAGCCAAGATCTTAATCTAGCAAGGACTGAGCAGTTCTTC
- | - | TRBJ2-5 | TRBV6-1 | CASTGVGLAKPQETQYF | TGTGCCAGCACCGGGGTGGGTCTAGCGAAGCCGCAAGAGACCCAGTACTTC
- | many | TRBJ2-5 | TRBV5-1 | CASSLEGLQAETQYF | TGCGCCAGCAGCTTGGAGGGACTCCAAGCCGAGACCCAGTACTTC
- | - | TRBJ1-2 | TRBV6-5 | CASSYSPDTLGLYGYTF | TGTGCCAGCAGTTACTCGCCCGACACCCTAGGACTCTATGGCTACACCTTC
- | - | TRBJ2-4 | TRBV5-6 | CASSEALQGLAKNIQYF | TGTGCCAGCAGCGAAGCATTACAGGGACTAGCCAAAAACATTCAGTACTTC
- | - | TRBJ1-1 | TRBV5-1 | CASSPGDQIQNTEAFF | TGCGCCAGCAGCCCTGGGGACCAAATTCAGAACACTGAAGCTTTCTTT
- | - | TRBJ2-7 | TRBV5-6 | CASSLVDAYYEQYF | TGTGCCAGCAGCTTAGTTGACGCATACTACGAGCAGTACTTC
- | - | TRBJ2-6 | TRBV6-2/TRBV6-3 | CASNEIVSGANVLTF | TGTGCCAGCAACGAAATAGTGTCTGGGGCCAACGTCCTGACTTTC
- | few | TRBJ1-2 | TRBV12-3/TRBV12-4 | CASSIGGGYGYTF | TGTGCCAGCAGTATAGGGGGGGGCTATGGCTACACCTTC
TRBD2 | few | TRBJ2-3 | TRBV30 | CAWKVAGGTDTQYF | TGTGCCTGGAAGGTAGCGGGAGGAACAGATACGCAGTATTTT
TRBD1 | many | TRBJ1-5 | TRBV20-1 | CSARPTGEQPQHF | TGCAGTGCTAGACCCACAGGGGAGCAGCCCCAGCATTTT
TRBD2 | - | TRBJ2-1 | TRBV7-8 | CASSARLASSYNEQFF | TGTGCCAGCAGCGCCAGACTAGCAAGCTCCTACAATGAGCAGTTCTTC
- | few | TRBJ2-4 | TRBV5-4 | CASSERVAKNIQYF | TGTGCCAGCAGCGAGAGGGTGGCCAAAAACATTCAGTACTTC
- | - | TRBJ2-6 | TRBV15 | CATQVSGANVLTF | TGTGCCACACAGGTATCTGGGGCCAACGTCCTGACTTTC
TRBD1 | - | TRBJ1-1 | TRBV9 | CASSAGQAGNTEAFF | TGTGCCAGCAGCGCCGGACAGGCGGGGAACACTGAAGCTTTCTTT
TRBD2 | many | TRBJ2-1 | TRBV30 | CAWSVGSAGGGHEQFF | TGTGCCTGGAGTGTAGGCTCAGCGGGAGGGGGGCATGAGCAGTTCTTC
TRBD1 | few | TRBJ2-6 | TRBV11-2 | CASSSIGTAVSGANVLTF | TGTGCCAGCAGCTCAATAGGGACAGCGGTCTCTGGGGCCAACGTCCTGACTTTC
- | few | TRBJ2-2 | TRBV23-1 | CASRTGRTNTGELFF | TGCGCCAGCAGGACCGGGCGAACGAACACCGGGGAGCTGTTTTTT
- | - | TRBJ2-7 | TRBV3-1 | CASSQDIRVGEQYF | TGTGCCAGCAGCCAAGATATCCGTGTGGGTGAGCAGTACTTC
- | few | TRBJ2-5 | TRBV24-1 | CATSDGGLAQETQYF | TGTGCCACCAGTGATGGGGGTCTAGCCCAAGAGACCCAGTACTTC
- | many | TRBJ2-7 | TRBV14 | CASSQDGYEQYF | TGTGCCAGCAGCCAAGACGGCTACGAGCAGTACTTC
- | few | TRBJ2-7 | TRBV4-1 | CASSQDAAGVLYEQYF | TGCGCCAGCAGCCAAGACGCGGCAGGAGTACTCTACGAGCAGTACTTC
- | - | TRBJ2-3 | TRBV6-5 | CASSYSGASPTDTQYF | TGTGCCAGCAGTTACTCAGGGGCCTCTCCCACAGATACGCAGTATTTT
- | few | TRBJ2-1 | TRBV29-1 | CSVEGLVQSSYNEQFF | TGCAGCGTTGAAGGGCTAGTTCAGAGCTCCTACAATGAGCAGTTCTTC
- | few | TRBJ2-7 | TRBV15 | CATSPRDSYEQYF | TGTGCCACCAGCCCACGAGATAGCTACGAGCAGTACTTC
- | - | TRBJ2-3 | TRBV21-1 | CASSKDRGPGTDTQYF | TGTGCCAGCAGCAAAGACCGAGGACCGGGCACAGATACGCAGTATTTT
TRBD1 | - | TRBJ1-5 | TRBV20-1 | CSAVTGGWSQPQHF | TGCAGTGCGGTTACAGGGGGCTGGAGTCAGCCCCAGCATTTT
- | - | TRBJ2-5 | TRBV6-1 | CASSLPRDGLETQYF | TGTGCCAGCAGCCTCCCTCGGGATGGCTTGGAGACCCAGTACTTC
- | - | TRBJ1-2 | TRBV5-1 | CASSRGEGINYGYTF | TGCGCCAGCAGCAGGGGCGAGGGGATAAACTATGGCTACACCTTC
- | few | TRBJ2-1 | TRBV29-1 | CSVASGFQGYNEQFF | TGCAGCGTTGCCAGCGGTTTCCAAGGTTACAATGAGCAGTTCTTC
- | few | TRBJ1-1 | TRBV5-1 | CASSRSTGNTEAFF | TGCGCCAGCAGCCGTTCGACAGGGAACACTGAAGCTTTCTTT
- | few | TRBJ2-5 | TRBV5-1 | CASSGGGNRVGETQYF | TGCGCCAGCAGCGGTGGGGGAAACAGGGTAGGAGAGACCCAGTACTTC
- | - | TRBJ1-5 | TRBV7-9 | CASSATGSDQPQHF | TGTGCCAGCAGCGCGACGGGGTCCGATCAGCCCCAGCATTTT
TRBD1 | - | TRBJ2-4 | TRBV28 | CASSPTGAGNIQYF | TGTGCCAGCAGTCCGACAGGGGCCGGAAACATTCAGTACTTC
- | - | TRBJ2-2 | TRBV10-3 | CAISSPGGELFF | TGTGCCATCAGTTCACCGGGCGGGGAGCTGTTTTTT
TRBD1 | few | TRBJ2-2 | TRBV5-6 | CASSFSDRTWTGELFF | TGTGCCAGCAGCTTTTCGGACAGGACCTGGACCGGGGAGCTGTTTTTT
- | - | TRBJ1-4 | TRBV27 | CASSLGGGVEKLFF | TGTGCCAGCAGTTTAGGCGGAGGGGTTGAAAAACTGTTTTTT
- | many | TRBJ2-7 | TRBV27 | CASSSPLASVYEQYF | TGTGCCAGCAGTTCCCCACTGGCCAGCGTGTACGAGCAGTACTTC
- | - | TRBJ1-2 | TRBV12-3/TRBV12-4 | CASSPHGASYGYTF | TGTGCCAGCAGTCCCCACGGGGCCAGCTATGGCTACACCTTC
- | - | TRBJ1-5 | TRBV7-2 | CASSLSGPAQPQHF | TGTGCCAGCAGTCTCTCGGGGCCTGCCCAGCCACAGCATTTT
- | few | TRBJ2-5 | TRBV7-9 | CASSLEWTASETQYF | TGTGCCAGCAGCTTAGAGTGGACGGCCAGCGAGACCCAGTACTTC
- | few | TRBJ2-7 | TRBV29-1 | CSVVPPSGEQYF | TGCAGCGTTGTACCCCCCTCGGGCGAGCAGTACTTC
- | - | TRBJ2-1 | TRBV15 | CATSRDRGRAYNEQFF | TGTGCCACCAGCAGAGATCGGGGACGAGCCTACAATGAGCAGTTCTTC
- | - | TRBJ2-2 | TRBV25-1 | CASRATSWTGELFF | TGTGCCAGCAGAGCGACTAGTTGGACCGGGGAGCTGTTTTTT
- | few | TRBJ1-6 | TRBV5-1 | CASSVGSGGNSPLHF | TGCGCCAGCAGCGTAGGGTCGGGCGGCAATTCACCCCTCCACTTT
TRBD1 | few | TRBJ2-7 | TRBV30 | CAWSPRDRVSYEQYF | TGTGCCTGGAGTCCGCGTGACAGGGTATCCTACGAGCAGTACTTC
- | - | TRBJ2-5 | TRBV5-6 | CASSLEVGRAQETQYF | TGTGCCAGCAGCCTGGAGGTCGGGCGGGCCCAAGAGACCCAGTACTTC